A single sample is the source of the 21 T cell receptor beta chains below, sequenced in a study of blood T cell repertoires in COVID-19. Profiling relied on immunoSEQ multiplex PCR, and the TCRdb table lists in-frame clones only, not all of them. The sample contains under 250,000 clones, approximately 90% of which appear only once. The sample comprised peripheral blood. Every receptor here comes from a man aged 30 to 39 with COVID-19, enrolled during active disease.

This sequence joins TRBV29-1 and TRBJ1-2, with TRBD1 matching over 7 bases. The CDR3 totals 13 residues. J gave up 7 bases and V 6 bases, and 11 bases lay outside the gene matches. Germline CDR1 SQVTM, CDR2 ANQGSEA. The CDR3 loop is CSVSKTGLGGYTF. CDR3 DNA: TGCAGCGTCTCTAAGACAGGGCTTGGTGGCTACACCTTC.

This chain joins TRBV5-4 and TRBJ2-7; the match to TRBD2 covers 12 bases. The V segment lost 4 bases and the J segment 4 bases; nucleotides outside the gene matches: 3. Germline values: CDR1 SGHNT, CDR2 YYREEE (reference sequence). The CDR3 extends over 14 amino acids. The CDR3 region is CASSPSGGAYEQYF. CDR3 nucleotide sequence: TGTGCCAGCAGCCCTAGCGGGGGGGCGTACGAGCAGTACTTC.

The chain recombines TRBV30 with TRBJ1-5; 10 bases align to TRBD1. The CDR3 has 17 amino acids. The germline CDR1 and CDR2 sequences are GTSNPN and SVGIG (reference sequence). J gave up 7 bases and V 1 base, and 13 bases lay outside the gene matches. The CDR3 loop reads CAWSAVMGQGSRQPQHF. As DNA, the CDR3 is TGTGCCTGGAGTGCCGTGATGGGACAGGGGAGCCGGCAGCCCCAGCATTTT.

The V and J genes are TRBV28 and TRBJ1-2; D is ambiguous. In germline, CDR1 is MDHEN, CDR2 SYDVKM. V was clipped by 1 base and J by 6 bases, with 15 bases between them. This CDR3 has 15 residues. The CDR3 DNA reads TGTGCCAGCAGTTTATTTTTTATACAGTCAGATGGCTACACCTTC. This translates into CASSLFFIQSDGYTF.

The chain couples TRBV6-1 to TRBJ1-2; 7 bases fit TRBD1. CDR1 and CDR2 (germline): MNHNS, SASEGT. The CDR3 is 15 residues long. Trimming at V came to 1 base and at J to 4 bases, leaving 6 bases not matched to a gene. In DNA, the CDR3 is TGTGCCAGCAGTGAAGAAAGGGGGCATGTCTATGGCTACACCTTC. Amino acid sequence: CASSEERGHVYGYTF.

The rearrangement links TRBV19 to TRBJ1-5; 8 nucleotides match TRBD1. This CDR3 is 15 amino acids long. The germline CDR1 and CDR2 sequences are LNHDA and SQIVND (reference sequence). The V segment lost 5 bases and the J segment 6 bases; nucleotides outside the gene matches: 9. The CDR3 here is CASSPRPGTGQPQHF. CDR3 nucleotide sequence: TGTGCCAGTAGTCCTCGTCCCGGGACAGGTCAGCCCCAGCATTTT.

CDR3 sequence reads: CASSYSLNQPQHF. In DNA, the CDR3 is TGTGCCAGCAGCTACAGCCTAAATCAGCCCCAGCATTTT. V gene TRBV7-9 combines with J gene TRBJ1-5, with no clear D. Germline CDR1 and CDR2: SEHNR and FQNEAQ (reference sequence). The V end was cut by 4 bases, the J end by 4 bases, with 8 bases between. CDR3 length: 13 amino acids.

The CDR3 sequence: CATSRDRRRDADEQFF. CDR3 sequence (DNA): TGTGCCACCAGCAGAGATCGTAGGCGGGATGCAGATGAGCAGTTCTTC. This chain joins TRBV15 and TRBJ2-1; D is possibly TRBD2 (6 bases). The germline V and J ends were trimmed by 0 bases and 8 bases, with 17 bases remaining between them. Germline V gene data show CDR1 as LNHNV and CDR2 as YYDKDF (reference sequence). CDR3 size: 16 residues.

This rearrangement joins TRBV3-1 (or the pseudogene TRBV3-2) to TRBJ1-1; 10 bases are shared with TRBD1. With V trimmed by 4 bases and J by 5 bases, 10 bases remained unmatched. Germline CDR1 reads LGHDT; CDR2 reads YNNKEL (reference sequence). CDR3 length equals 16 residues. The CDR3 region has the DNA TGTGCCAGCAGCCCTCGGGACAGGGGAAAAGGGACTGAAGCTTTCTTT. It translates to CASSPRDRGKGTEAFF.

The chain couples TRBV3-1 (or the pseudogene TRBV3-2) to TRBJ1-1, with no clear D. V shed 6 bases and J shed 5 bases, with 10 bases lying between them. From germline, CDR1 is LGHDT and CDR2 YNNKEL (reference sequence). The CDR3 is made up of 12 amino acids. CDR3 loop: CASSIIATEAFF. The DNA of the CDR3 is TGTGCCAGCAGTATAATAGCTACTGAAGCTTTCTTT.

J is TRBJ2-7 and V is TRBV6-6; 12 bases line up with TRBD1. V trimming: 0 bases; J trimming: 5 bases; junction bases outside the gene matches: 5. Germline V lookup: CDR1 MNHNY, CDR2 SVGAGI (reference sequence). The CDR3 spans 16 residues. CDR3 coding DNA: TGTGCCAGCAGTTACTCTAGAGGGACAGGGGGCCACGAGCAGTACTTC. Translated: CASSYSRGTGGHEQYF.

The J gene is TRBJ2-1, the V gene TRBV20-1; 11 bases agree with TRBD2. There are 14 residues in the CDR3. V trimming: 3 bases; J trimming: 8 bases; junction bases outside the gene matches: 6. Per the germline V gene, CDR1 is DFQATT and CDR2 is SNEGSKA (reference sequence). This CDR3 reads CSASLAGGPHEQFF. In DNA, the CDR3 is TGCAGTGCTAGTTTAGCGGGGGGGCCCCATGAGCAGTTCTTC.

This clone was picked up one time. This chain joins TRBV5-1 and TRBJ1-3; 10 bases line up with TRBD1. Trimming removed 4 bases from V and 0 bases from J; junction bases left unmatched: 4. Germline CDR1 and CDR2: SGHRS and YFSETQ. The CDR3 has 16 residues. The CDR3 sequence: CASSLDRGTSGNTIYF. CDR3 in DNA: TGCGCCAGCAGCCTGGACAGGGGGACCTCTGGAAACACCATATATTTT.

This clone was seen a single time. This sequence joins TRBV28 and TRBJ2-7; unclear D gene. Between the trimmed V and J ends, which lost 2 bases and 0 bases, there was a span of 8 bases. Germline values: CDR1 MDHEN, CDR2 SYDVKM. The CDR3 extends over 14 amino acids. The CDR3 region has the DNA TGTGCCAGCAGTTTACGGTCCCTCTCCTACGAGCAGTACTTC. This sequence encodes CASSLRSLSYEQYF.

The rearrangement links TRBV14 to TRBJ2-7; 10 nucleotides agree with TRBD1. J lost 2 bases, V lost 0 bases, and 4 bases had no gene match. The CDR3 is made up of 16 amino acids. Germline lookup yields CDR1 SGHDN and CDR2 FVKESK. DNA of the CDR3: TGTGCCAGCAGCCAAGACCGGGACAGGGGCCCCTACGAGCAGTACTTC. Amino acids: CASSQDRDRGPYEQYF.

The CDR3 spells CASSVHTDRVKYRYNSPLHF. DNA of the CDR3: TGTGCCAGCAGCGTCCATACGGACAGGGTAAAGTATCGGTATAATTCACCCCTCCACTTT. J is TRBJ1-6 and V is TRBV9; 8 nucleotides line up with TRBD1. The CDR3 runs to 20 residues. The V segment lost 2 bases and the J segment 4 bases; nucleotides outside the gene matches: 17. Per the germline V gene, CDR1 is SGDLS and CDR2 is YYNGEE.

The J gene is TRBJ2-7, the V gene TRBV25-1; possible D gene TRBD2, 6 bases. This CDR3 is built from 14 residues. V was clipped by 6 bases and J by 0 bases, with 12 bases between them. Germline loops: CDR1 MGHDK, CDR2 SYGVNS. The CDR3 DNA reads as TGTGCCAGCAGGAGCGCCGGGGGCTCCTACGAGCAGTACTTC. Translation: CASRSAGGSYEQYF.

The rearrangement uses TRBV4-2 and TRBJ1-2, with a tentative D call TRBD1 (5 bases). Between the trimmed V and J ends, which lost 4 bases and 0 bases, there was a span of 18 bases. The CDR3 is 17 amino acids. Germline V gives CDR1 LGHNA, CDR2 YNFKEQ. CDR3 sequence reads: CASSPRPGQGSNYGYTF. CDR3 coding DNA: TGTGCCAGCAGCCCCCGCCCAGGCCAGGGCTCTAACTATGGCTACACCTTC.

The chain is built from TRBV18 and TRBJ2-4; 7 positions match TRBD1. J gave up 8 bases and V 3 bases, and 1 base lay outside the gene matches. Germline-derived CDR1 and CDR2 are KGHSH and LQKENI. The CDR3 totals 12 residues. This CDR3 is CASSPTGDIQYF. In DNA, the CDR3 is TGTGCCAGCTCACCTACAGGGGACATTCAGTACTTC.

This clone was found a few times. This chain joins TRBV18 and TRBJ1-1; 7 positions agree with TRBD1. Germline trimming cut 5 bases from V and 8 bases from J; bases unmatched to any gene: 5. This CDR3 has 12 residues. Germline CDR1 reads KGHSH; CDR2 reads LQKENI. In DNA, the CDR3 is TGTGCCAGCTCATCCCAGGGGGAAGAAGCTTTCTTT. This codes for CASSSQGEEAFF.

In this sample, this clone turned up once. The rearrangement links TRBV7-8 to TRBJ1-1; 7 bases are a match to TRBD1. Germline CDR1 is SGHVS and CDR2 is FQNEAQ. V dropped 5 bases and J dropped 0; count of bases not matched to a gene: 6. The CDR3 has 15 amino acids. CDR3 coding DNA: TGTGCCAGCAGCCCACGGACAGGTCTGAACACTGAAGCTTTCTTT. Translation gives CASSPRTGLNTEAFF.